This T cell receptor (beta chain) was sequenced for a study of Ad26.COV2.S vaccination and SARS-CoV-2 variants. As concerns this clone: The antigen remains undetermined.

Findings and caveats of the study: There was a possibility that the TCR breadth and depth analyses underestimated total T cell responses. Vaccine recipients and placebo recipients showed similar non-spike TCR breadth.

Profiling relied on immunoSEQ multiplex PCR, and the TCRdb table lists in-frame clones only, not all of them. The sample lists approximately 280,000 clones, about 90% seen once, with about 3.6% in the top ten. Treatment defined: approximately 18 received Ad26.COV2.S at low or high dose, single or two shots; 5 received placebo; per-sample allocation not given. Sampling was performed 63 days after the first vaccine or placebo injection. After removal of 4 bases from V and 0 bases from J, the junction contained 6 bases not matched to a gene. The CDR3 loop spans 16 amino acids. Germline CDR1 reads MNHNY; CDR2 reads SVGAGI (reference sequence).

The sample in question was peripheral blood, obtained in a trial of Ad26.COV2.S vaccine versus placebo. This receptor was taken from a person between 18 and 65 years old who received the Ad26.COV2.S COVID-19 vaccine or a placebo. The chain joins TRBV6-6 to TRBJ2-4; 7 bases are shared with TRBD1. The CDR3 sequence: CASSLGQTIAKNIQYF. Written as DNA, the CDR3 is TGTGCCAGCAGTTTGGGACAGACCATAGCCAAAAACATTCAGTACTTC.